This TCR beta chain derives from a study of T cells in Graves' hyperthyroidism and ophthalmopathy. A few counts support this clonotype. What it binds is unknown. This CDR3 region has 17 residues. Germline V gene data show CDR1 as LGHNA and CDR2 as YNFKEQ. Trimming shortened V by 0 bases and J by 3 bases, and 15 bases separated the two germline ends. Study observations and caveats: Blood also held most thyroid clonotypes expanded beyond 0.001.

The TCR beta CDR3 regions underwent amplification using RNA transcripts as the source. HTBI primers were employed in a first-round RT-PCR of the TCR CDR3. Using its own MiXCR run on the multiplex PCR reads, TCRdb lists one record per CDR3 protein. Among about 290,000 distinct CDR3 sequences, roughly 14% were seen once, and the ten largest hold around 7.9%. First hyperthyroidism diagnosis is when the blood sample was obtained, before any ophthalmopathy symptoms. V usage is TRBV4-2 and J usage is TRBJ1-3, with a weak D call TRBD1 (5 bases). Specimen: blood. The TCR sequence derives from a woman aged 25 to 45 with Graves' hyperthyroidism that later progressed to Graves' ophthalmopathy. The CDR3, as DNA: TGTGCCAGCAGCCAAGATCCGCCGGCGGGGCATGGAAACACCATATATTTT. Encoded protein: CASSQDPPAGHGNTIYF.